The present TCR beta chain was sequenced within a study of blood T cell repertoires in COVID-19. Study details: T cells, B-cell-depleted T cells, or PBMCs provided the cDNA or gDNA that served as material.

Profiled with immunoSEQ multiplex PCR; TCRdb holds only in-frame clones, not every one. The profile shows roughly 250,000 clones, 80% to 90% of them singletons. The V and J ends lost 6 bases and 0 bases, in that order; junction bases with no gene match: 6. This CDR3 is 14 amino acids long. In germline, CDR1 is SQVTM, CDR2 ANQGSEA. Sequencing used peripheral blood. This chain joins TRBV29-1 and TRBJ2-7, with 9 bases matching TRBD2. This receptor was obtained from a man under 40 with acute or convalescent COVID-19. Here the CDR3 reads CSVVTSGSSYEQYF. CDR3 DNA sequence: TGCAGCGTCGTGACTAGCGGTAGCTCCTACGAGCAGTACTTC.